A single sample is the source of the 22 T cell receptor beta chains below, sequenced in a study of beta chain features in type 1 diabetes. Every bit of the isolated RNA underwent reverse transcription, so sequencing read expressed TCRB transcripts. Profiling relied on immunoSEQ multiplex PCR, and the TCRdb table lists in-frame clones only, not all of them. This sample has 430,000 or so clones, with about an eighth found just once. Material: naive CD4+ T cells from blood. All receptors come from a woman younger than 35 in good health.

The J gene is TRBJ2-3, the V gene TRBV30, with 8 bases aligning to TRBD2. CDR1 GTSNPN and CDR2 SVGIG come from the germline V gene (reference sequence). This CDR3 spans 15 amino acids. The junction had 6 bases not matched to a gene; V was cut back by 2 bases and J by 2 bases. CDR3 nucleotides: TGTGCCTGGAGTAACGGGAGGGGAGCCACAGATACGCAGTATTTT. Translation gives CAWSNGRGATDTQYF.

This rearrangement joins TRBV19 to TRBJ2-1, with TRBD1 identical over 9 bases. There are 16 residues in the CDR3. V trimming: 3 bases; J trimming: 9 bases; junction bases outside the gene matches: 12. Germline V CDR1 and CDR2: LNHDA, SQIVND (reference sequence). The CDR3: CASSMRQGGTWSEQFF. CDR3 nucleotides: TGTGCCAGTAGTATGAGACAGGGGGGAACTTGGTCTGAGCAGTTCTTC.

This clone has only a few counts. CDR3 sequence reads: CSGDRFNTEAFF. CDR3 nucleotides: TGCAGCGGGGACAGGTTTAACACTGAAGCTTTCTTT. The V call is TRBV29-1, the J call TRBJ1-1; TRBD1 aligns across 8 bases. Germline CDR1 reads SQVTM; CDR2 reads ANQGSEA. V gave up 7 bases and J gave up 2 bases; unmatched junction bases: 3. CDR3 length: 12 amino acids.

This clone was seen more than once but under ten times. The chain employs TRBV7-2 and TRBJ2-3, with 7 bases identical to TRBD1. The CDR3 loop spans 15 amino acids. Germline trimming cut 5 bases from V and 4 bases from J; bases unmatched to any gene: 9. In germline, CDR1 is SGHTA, CDR2 FQGNSA. DNA of the CDR3: TGTGCCAGCAGCGACGGAGACAGGGTATCAGATACGCAGTATTTT. It encodes CASSDGDRVSDTQYF.

The genes are TRBV6-5 and TRBJ2-1, with 7 bases matching TRBD2. Germline-derived CDR1 and CDR2 are MNHEY and SVGAGI. Trimming cost V 6 bases and J 1 base; bases outside gene matches: 3. CDR3 size: 14 residues. The CDR3 region is CASSERDSYNEQFF. The DNA for the CDR3 is TGTGCCAGCAGCGAGCGGGATTCCTACAATGAGCAGTTCTTC.

V usage is TRBV29-1 and J usage is TRBJ2-1; 10 positions match TRBD2. The CDR3 runs 14 residues. Looked up from germline, CDR1 is SQVTM and CDR2 is ANQGSEA. Trimming took 4 bases from V and 6 from J; bases not matched to a gene: 6. CDR3 in amino acids: CSVGHLAGVNEQFF. For the CDR3, the DNA is TGCAGCGTTGGTCATCTAGCGGGAGTCAATGAGCAGTTCTTC.

This clone was detected a few times. The CDR3 spells CASRTGSAGANVLTF. For the CDR3, the DNA is TGTGCCAGCAGAACAGGGTCTGCTGGGGCCAACGTCCTGACTTTC. The chain is built from TRBV6-1 and TRBJ2-6; TRBD1 might be the D (6 bases). The germline gives CDR1 MNHNS, CDR2 SASEGT. This CDR3 has 15 amino acids. With 6 bases removed from V and 2 bases from J, the gap between germline ends came to 11 bases.

The J gene is TRBJ2-7, the V gene TRBV5-6; the D is unclear. Per the germline V gene, CDR1 is SGHDT and CDR2 is YYEEEE. The CDR3 has 15 amino acids. The V gene lost 4 bases and the J gene lost 0 bases, with 14 bases spanning the gap. CDR3 nucleotide sequence: TGTGCCAGCAGCCGCCTGTGGCGGAGCTCCTACGAGCAGTACGTC. Protein sequence: CASSRLWRSSYEQYV.

The chain uses TRBV7-8 and TRBJ1-3; D ambiguous. This CDR3 comprises 14 residues. Per the germline V gene, CDR1 is SGHVS and CDR2 is FQNEAQ. Trimming shortened V by 5 bases and J by 3 bases, and 11 bases separated the two germline ends. The CDR3 spells CASSERASGNTIYF. CDR3 DNA: TGTGCCAGCAGCGAGAGGGCAAGTGGAAACACCATATATTTT.

This clone turned up a few times. The chain links TRBV5-1 to TRBJ2-7; D is uncertain. The germline V gene has CDR1 SGHRS and CDR2 YFSETQ. The CDR3 runs to 15 residues. The V and J ends lost 5 bases and 2 bases respectively, with 17 bases between them. The DNA of the CDR3 is TGCGCCAGCAGTTCTGTTAGAGGCAGAGCCTACGAGCAGTACTTC. This sequence encodes CASSSVRGRAYEQYF.

This clone appeared a few times. This chain links TRBV30 with TRBJ1-5; 11 positions agree with TRBD1. The germline CDR1 and CDR2 sequences are GTSNPN and SVGIG (reference sequence). The CDR3 is 14 amino acids. V was pared by 2 bases and J by 5 bases, with 2 bases of the junction left unmatched. This chain's CDR3 is CAWSRTGGHQPQHF. CDR3 nucleotide sequence: TGTGCCTGGAGTAGGACAGGGGGCCATCAGCCCCAGCATTTT.

The chain couples TRBV7-9 to TRBJ2-7; no reliable D call. The V end was cut by 1 base, the J end by 5 bases, with 9 bases between. This CDR3 region has 13 residues. Looked up from germline, CDR1 is SEHNR and CDR2 is FQNEAQ (reference sequence). Here the CDR3 DNA reads TGTGCCAGCAGCTTAGTCTCTCGAAACGAGCAGTACTTC. Protein sequence: CASSLVSRNEQYF.

The CDR3 DNA reads as TGTGCCAGCAGCCAATTAGGTCAAGGACGAAACACCATATATTTT. Its protein is CASSQLGQGRNTIYF. This rearrangement joins TRBV14 to TRBJ1-3; D is unresolved. The V end lost 2 bases, the J end lost 5 bases, and 13 bases lay between the germline ends. The CDR3 sequence is 15 residues long. The germline V gene has CDR1 SGHDN and CDR2 FVKESK.

This clone was counted a few times. The J gene is TRBJ1-6, the V gene TRBV18; TRBD1 is a possible D gene (6 bases). The CDR3 spans 17 residues. Looked up from germline, CDR1 is KGHSH and CDR2 is LQKENI. V gave up 0 bases and J gave up 9 bases, with 18 bases separating them. CDR3 residues: CASSPPRQGKGRSPLHF. CDR3 in DNA: TGTGCCAGCTCACCACCGCGGCAGGGGAAGGGTCGTTCACCCCTCCACTTT.

As for this clone: The same CDR3 arises from other DNA sequences in this sample as well. This rearrangement joins TRBV7-2 to TRBJ2-6, with D uncertain. The CDR3 contains 15 residues. The germline CDR1 and CDR2 sequences are SGHTA and FQGNSA. The V and J ends lost 2 bases and 1 base respectively, with 6 bases between them. The CDR3 loop reads CASSLRFSGANVLTF. The CDR3 DNA reads as TGTGCCAGCAGCTTAAGGTTTTCTGGGGCCAACGTCCTGACTTTC.

This clone was counted between two and nine times. The chain is built from TRBV9 and TRBJ2-1; 7 bases fit TRBD2. The J segment lost 0 bases and the V segment lost 3 bases, leaving 3 bases of the junction unmatched. CDR1 SGDLS and CDR2 YYNGEE come from the germline V gene. The CDR3 is 15 residues long. For the CDR3, the DNA is TGTGCCAGCAGCGGGACTAGGAGCTCCTACAATGAGCAGTTCTTC. Translating it yields CASSGTRSSYNEQFF.

The rearrangement joins TRBV30 to TRBJ2-3, with D tentatively TRBD2 (5 bases). Trimming removed 0 bases at V and 6 bases at J, with 19 bases between. Germline loops: CDR1 GTSNPN, CDR2 SVGIG (reference sequence). This CDR3 spans 16 amino acids. CDR3 in amino acids: CAWSVRAASKSDTQYF. The CDR3 DNA sequence: TGTGCCTGGAGTGTACGGGCGGCTAGCAAGTCTGATACGCAGTATTTT.

V usage is TRBV23-1 and J usage is TRBJ2-7; the D is unclear. TRBV23-1 falls under the ORF class, with uncertain function. CDR3 length: 17 amino acids. V dropped 0 bases and J dropped 2 bases, with 17 bases sitting between them. The CDR3 DNA is TGCGCCAGCAGTCAATCGGGAAAACCCCCCGGCGCCTACGAGCAGTACTTC. As protein: CASSQSGKPPGAYEQYF.

Only a few counts were recorded for this clone. V gene TRBV5-4 combines with J gene TRBJ1-2; TRBD1 is a possible D gene (6 bases). Deletions cut 3 bases from V and 4 bases from J, with 10 bases between. The CDR3 covers 13 residues. CDR1 and CDR2 (germline): SGHNT, YYREEE (reference sequence). In DNA form, the CDR3 reads TGTGCCAGCAGCTACAGGGAATCCTATGGCTACACCTTC. This sequence encodes CASSYRESYGYTF.

The V call is TRBV29-1, the J call TRBJ2-1; the D is unclear. V gave up 8 bases and J gave up 4 bases, with 15 bases separating them. CDR3 length equals 13 residues. CDR1 is SQVTM, CDR2 ANQGSEA, per germline. CDR3 protein: CSFATQEYNEQFF. CDR3 sequence (DNA): TGCAGCTTCGCTACTCAGGAATACAATGAGCAGTTCTTC.

This clone was detected a few times. This sequence joins TRBV9 and TRBJ2-7, with a weak D call TRBD1 (6 bases). The CDR3 is 15 amino acids. V was shortened by 4 bases and J by 0 bases, with 14 bases between the two germline ends. Germline CDR1 reads SGDLS; CDR2 reads YYNGEE. In DNA form, the CDR3 reads TGTGCCAGCAGCCCCAACTGGGGGCCCTCCTACGAGCAGTACTTC. It specifies CASSPNWGPSYEQYF.

This clone was seen a few times. The gene calls are TRBV7-6 and TRBJ1-1; 9 bases are a match to TRBD1. The V gene's germline CDR1 is SGHVS and CDR2 FNYEAQ. This CDR3 spans 15 amino acids. V was clipped by 6 bases and J by 4 bases; unmatched bases: 9. The CDR3 is CASSQTGGAGTEAFF. CDR3 sequence (DNA): TGTGCCAGCAGTCAAACAGGGGGCGCAGGCACTGAAGCTTTCTTT.